This TCR beta chain was observed in a study of patients and donors after allogeneic stem cell transplantation. A single record per CDR3 protein comes from TCRdb applying MiXCR to the RT-PCR reads. The data show roughly 960,000 distinct CDR3 sequences, with more than 15% seen just once and around 6% held by the top ten. In germline, CDR1 is SGHTA, CDR2 FQGNSA. CDR3 length: 13 amino acids. Trimming left V 5 bases short and J 7 bases short, with 11 bases between. This clonotype was obtained from a human donor who was either an allogeneic HSCT recipient or a stem cell or donor lymphocyte infusion donor (not recorded which). It is not recorded whose cells these are; they may come from a transplant donor. The sample comprised blood, either unsorted or a sorted T cell fraction (not recorded which). The V gene is TRBV7-2, the J gene TRBJ1-4; the D gene is possibly TRBD1 (5 bases). CDR3 nucleotide sequence: TGTGCCAGCAGCGGACAAGCCCTTGAAAAACTGTTTTTT. Amino acid sequence: CASSGQALEKLFF.